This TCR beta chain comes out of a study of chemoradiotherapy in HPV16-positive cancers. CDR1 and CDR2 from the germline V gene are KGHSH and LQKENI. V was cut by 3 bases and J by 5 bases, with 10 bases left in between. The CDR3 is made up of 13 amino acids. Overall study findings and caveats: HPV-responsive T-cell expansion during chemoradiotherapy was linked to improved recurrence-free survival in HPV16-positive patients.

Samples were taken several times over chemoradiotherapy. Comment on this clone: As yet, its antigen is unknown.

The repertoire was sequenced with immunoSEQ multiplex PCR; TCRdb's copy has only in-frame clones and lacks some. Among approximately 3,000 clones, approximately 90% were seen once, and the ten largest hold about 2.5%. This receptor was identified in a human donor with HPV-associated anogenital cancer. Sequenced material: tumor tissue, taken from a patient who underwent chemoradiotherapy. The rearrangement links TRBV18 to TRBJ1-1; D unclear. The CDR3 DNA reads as TGTGCCAGCTCACCGCAGAGTCGGACTGAAGCTTTCTTT. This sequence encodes CASSPQSRTEAFF.